One and the same sample provided the 12 T cell receptor beta chains below, sequenced in a study of cytomegalovirus exposure and HLA in healthy donors. This PCR relied on a set of 60 Vbeta primers and 13 Jbeta primers. Measured with immunoSEQ multiplex PCR; TCRdb has only the in-frame clones, and not every one. The sample includes under 200,000 clones, about 80% of them seen just once. The specimen was PBMCs. The receptors shown here come from a woman between 35 and 50 years old in good health and CMV-seronegative.

The genes are TRBV25-1 and TRBJ2-7; 10 bases match TRBD2. This CDR3 region has 15 residues. V dropped 5 bases and J dropped 2; count of bases not matched to a gene: 6. Germline CDR1 reads MGHDK; CDR2 reads SYGVNS. The CDR3 region is CASSPRTSGTYEQYF. The CDR3 coding sequence is TGTGCCAGCAGTCCTAGGACTAGCGGAACCTACGAGCAGTACTTC.

The chain employs TRBV6-5 and TRBJ1-5, with a tentative D call TRBD1 (5 bases). Germline-derived CDR1 and CDR2 are MNHEY and SVGAGI. The CDR3 length is 14 residues. V gave up 5 bases and J gave up 5 bases, with 13 bases separating them. The CDR3: CASSGGSSDQPQHF. CDR3 nucleotides: TGTGCCAGCAGTGGGGGGTCGTCGGATCAGCCCCAGCATTTT.

This chain links TRBV5-4 with TRBJ2-1, with TRBD1 as a possible D gene (6 bases). This CDR3 has 13 residues. The germline V gene has CDR1 SGHNT and CDR2 YYREEE (reference sequence). V was clipped by 5 bases and J by 2 bases, with 8 bases between them. CDR3 nucleotides: TGTGCCAGCAGTAACAGGGCCTACAATGAGCAGTTCTTC. Translated: CASSNRAYNEQFF.

The CDR3 protein is CASSLDVSFNYGYTF. The CDR3 nucleotides are TGTGCCAGCAGCTTAGACGTCAGTTTTAACTATGGCTACACCTTC. This rearrangement joins TRBV7-2 to TRBJ1-2; D is unclear. This CDR3 comprises 15 residues. Germline V gives CDR1 SGHTA, CDR2 FQGNSA. V gave up 1 base and J gave up 1 base, with 10 bases separating them. Drawing the rest from reference TRBV7-2 and TRBJ1-2, the complete variable domain is GAGVSQSPSNKVTEKGKDVELRCDPISGHTALYWYRQSLGQGLEFLIYFQGNSAPDKSGLPSDRFSAERTGGSVSTLTIQRTQQEDSAVYLCASSLDVSFNYGYTFGSGTRLTVV.

The chain employs TRBV15 and TRBJ2-3; D remains ambiguous. V lost 0 bases, J lost 5 bases, and 12 bases lay in between. This CDR3 has 15 amino acids. Per the germline V gene, CDR1 is LNHNV and CDR2 is YYDKDF (reference sequence). In DNA form, the CDR3 reads TGTGCCACCAGCAGAGAGCGACACCCCCGAGATACGCAGTATTTT. Its protein is CATSRERHPRDTQYF. Supplemented by reference TRBV15 and TRBJ2-3, the full variable domain reads DAMVIQNPRYQVTQFGKPVTLSCSQTLNHNVMYWYQQKSSQAPKLLFHYYDKDFNNEADTPDNFQSRRPNTSFCFLDIRSPGLGDTAMYLCATSRERHPRDTQYFGPGTRLTVL.

The V gene is TRBV7-8, the J gene TRBJ1-2; D is unresolved. Germline CDR1 and CDR2: SGHVS and FQNEAQ. The germline V and J ends were trimmed by 7 bases and 8 bases, with 20 bases remaining between them. This CDR3 contains 14 residues. CDR3 coding DNA: TGTGCCAGCAACGCCGACGACTTCGCCCGGGGCTACACCTTC. Its protein is CASNADDFARGYTF.

The chain carries TRBV7-9 and TRBJ2-7; TRBD1 matches at 9 bases. The CDR3 spans 15 residues. Losses at the gene ends were 1 base for V and 3 bases for J; bases not matched to a gene: 4. The germline gives CDR1 SEHNR, CDR2 FQNEAQ (reference sequence). The CDR3 region is CASSLEGTGFYEQYF. The CDR3 nucleotides read TGTGCCAGCAGCTTAGAAGGGACAGGGTTCTACGAGCAGTACTTC.

This clone was picked up one time. V is TRBV19 and J is TRBJ2-7; 7 bases fit TRBD2. J gave up 3 bases and V 5 bases, and 4 bases lay outside the gene matches. This CDR3 is 13 amino acids long. Germline V gene data show CDR1 as LNHDA and CDR2 as SQIVND (reference sequence). This CDR3 reads CASSFGRDYEQYF. In DNA, the CDR3 is TGTGCCAGTAGTTTTGGGAGGGACTACGAGCAGTACTTC.

V is TRBV28 and J is TRBJ2-7; unclear D gene. Trimming removed 3 bases from V and 4 bases from J, with 7 bases in between. The CDR3 has 12 amino acids. From germline, CDR1 is MDHEN and CDR2 SYDVKM. CDR3 in amino acids: CASSLPRYEQYF. As DNA, the CDR3 is TGTGCCAGCAGTTTGCCGAGGTACGAGCAGTACTTC.

Only one count was recorded for this clone. The chain joins TRBV18 to TRBJ2-1; 8 nucleotides agree with TRBD2. The V segment lost 2 bases and the J segment 5 bases; nucleotides outside the gene matches: 11. Germline V gene lookup returns CDR1 KGHSH and CDR2 LQKENI. The CDR3 consists of 17 residues. In nucleotides, the CDR3 is TGTGCCAGCTCACCATCTTATCGGGCTAGCGGGCACAATGAGCAGTTCTTC. Residues: CASSPSYRASGHNEQFF. The entire variable domain, with the rest obtained from reference TRBV18 and TRBJ2-1, is as follows: NAGVMQNPRHLVRRRGQEARLRCSPMKGHSHVYWYRQLPEEGLKFMVYLQKENIIDESGMPKERFSAEFPKEGPSILRIQQVVRGDSAAYFCASSPSYRASGHNEQFFGPGTRLTVL.

The V gene is TRBV6-1, the J gene TRBJ1-2, with 8 bases aligning to TRBD1. Trimming at V came to 3 bases and at J to 3 bases, leaving 9 bases not matched to a gene. The germline CDR1 and CDR2 sequences are MNHNS and SASEGT. The CDR3 spans 16 residues. Here the CDR3 reads CASSDRTGRRDYGYTF. For the CDR3, the DNA is TGTGCCAGCAGTGACCGGACAGGGAGGAGGGACTATGGCTACACCTTC.

This clone has only a few counts. V gene TRBV5-1 combines with J gene TRBJ1-4; D not certain. V was clipped by 0 bases and J by 0 bases, with 12 bases between them. CDR1 SGHRS and CDR2 YFSETQ come from the germline V gene. The CDR3 is made up of 17 amino acids. The CDR3: CASSLVGNRATNEKLFF. As DNA, the CDR3 is TGCGCCAGCAGCTTGGTGGGTAATCGGGCAACTAATGAAAAACTGTTTTTT.